A selection of T cell receptor beta chains follows, all from one sample in a study of shared clonotypes between healthy human individuals. Assay used: immunoSEQ multiplex PCR; TCRdb lists only in-frame clones, some missing. The table records 2.3 million or so clones, over 90% of them present only once. What was sequenced was naive CD4+ T cells from PBMCs. All receptors derive from a man aged 18 to 30 in good health. Some clones in this sample may be carry-over from other donors' samples. Both conserved end residues are part of each CDR3. The order of the fields is CDR3 length, clone size, D gene, J gene, V gene, CDR3 protein, CDR3 DNA. The D gene is left open where the match is weak. Clone size is stated in some rows and not others, as once, few, many or a class when expanded.

>16|.|TRBD1|TRBJ1-5|TRBV28
CASRAKTGLNNQPQHF
TGTGCCAGCAGAGCTAAGACAGGGTTGAACAATCAGCCCCAGCATTTT
>14|few|.|TRBJ1-1|TRBV6-5
CASSYKSDSGKAFF
TGTGCCAGCAGTTACAAAAGCGACAGTGGAAAAGCTTTCTTT
>14|.|.|TRBJ1-1|TRBV18
CASSPVDIIAEAFF
TGTGCCAGCTCACCGGTCGATATTATCGCTGAAGCTTTCTTT
>16|once|TRBD1|TRBJ1-4|TRBV6-5
CASSYSQGGAREKLFF
TGTGCCAGCAGTTACTCGCAGGGGGGGGCGCGTGAAAAACTGTTTTTT
>15|.|.|TRBJ2-1|TRBV5-1
CASSLMSVSYNEQFF
TGCGCCAGCAGCTTGATGAGCGTCTCCTACAATGAGCAGTTCTTC
>14|.|.|TRBJ1-4|TRBV11-2
CASSSSRVGEKLFF
TGTGCCAGCAGCAGTAGCAGGGTCGGCGAAAAACTGTTTTTT
>14|.|TRBD1|TRBJ2-7|TRBV5-1
CASSFTGGLYEQYF
TGCGCCAGCAGCTTCACAGGGGGCCTTTACGAGCAGTACTTC
>14|.|TRBD1|TRBJ2-3|TRBV6-1
CASSIPGQSNTQYF
TGTGCCAGCAGTATACCGGGACAGTCAAATACGCAGTATTTT
>15|.|TRBD2|TRBJ2-1|TRBV5-1
CASSLGTSGYNEQFF
TGCGCCAGCAGCTTAGGGACTAGCGGCTACAATGAGCAGTTCTTC
>13|.|.|TRBJ1-2|TRBV5-4
CASSLVGTYGYTF
TGTGCCAGCAGCTTGGTGGGGACATATGGCTACACCTTC
>14|.|TRBD1|TRBJ1-4|TRBV28
CASSGGGVGEKLFF
TGTGCCAGCAGTGGAGGGGGCGTAGGGGAAAAACTGTTTTTT
>16|.|.|TRBJ2-6|TRBV4-3
CASSRHRSSGANVLTF
TGCGCCAGCAGCCGCCACAGGAGCTCTGGGGCCAACGTCCTGACTTTC
>14|.|.|TRBJ1-5|TRBV19
CASNELVNSQPQHF
TGTGCCAGTAATGAGCTGGTTAACAGTCAGCCCCAGCATTTT
>12|once|.|TRBJ1-1|TRBV15
CATSRDLAEAFF
TGTGCCACCAGCAGAGATCTAGCTGAAGCTTTCTTT
>14|.|.|TRBJ2-3|TRBV5-1
CASSSGLITDTQYF
TGCGCCAGCAGCTCCGGACTAATCACAGATACGCAGTATTTT
>15|.|TRBD1|TRBJ1-1|TRBV10-3
CAISTGQGFDTEAFF
TGTGCCATCAGTACAGGACAGGGGTTTGACACTGAAGCTTTCTTT
>18|.|TRBD2|TRBJ2-1|TRBV15
CATSSRSLSGARNNEQFF
TGTGCCACCAGCAGCCGAAGCCTTAGCGGGGCGCGGAACAATGAGCAGTTCTTC
>17|.|TRBD1|TRBJ2-5|TRBV7-3
CASSLTEPGTGKETQYF
TGTGCCAGCAGCTTAACCGAACCCGGGACAGGGAAAGAGACCCAGTACTTC
>16|.|TRBD2|TRBJ2-3|TRBV19
CASSIGTSGTTDTQYF
TGTGCCAGTAGTATCGGGACTAGCGGGACCACAGATACGCAGTATTTT
>14|.|.|TRBJ2-2|TRBV7-3
CASSPVGDTGELFF
TGTGCCAGCAGCCCCGTGGGGGACACCGGGGAGCTGTTTTTT
>16|.|.|TRBJ1-4|TRBV5-1
CASSPTGLPTNEKLFF
TGCGCCAGCAGCCCCACAGGGCTACCAACTAATGAAAAACTGTTTTTT
>15|.|.|TRBJ1-4|TRBV27
CASSLLGQAHEKLFF
TGTGCCAGCAGTTTATTGGGGCAGGCGCATGAAAAACTGTTTTTT
>14|once|TRBD2|TRBJ2-1|TRBV7-3
CASSLGTSGNEQFF
TGTGCCAGCAGCTTAGGGACTAGCGGTAATGAGCAGTTCTTC
>13|.|.|TRBJ2-1|TRBV2
CASSDFGGNEQFF
TGTGCCAGCAGTGACTTTGGTGGCAATGAGCAGTTCTTC
>14|.|.|TRBJ2-1|TRBV11-2
CASSFFLASNEQFF
TGTGCCAGCAGCTTCTTTCTAGCGTCTAACGAGCAGTTCTTC
>16|.|TRBD2|TRBJ2-7|TRBV5-1
CASSLGSGTSSYEQYF
TGCGCCAGCAGCTTGGGTAGCGGGACGAGCTCCTACGAGCAGTACTTC
>15|.|.|TRBJ2-1|TRBV9
CASSAAGTAYNEQFF
TGTGCCAGCAGCGCCGCCGGGACTGCCTACAATGAGCAGTTCTTC
>11|once|.|TRBJ2-1|TRBV27
CASSVLNEQFF
TGTGCCAGCAGTGTACTAAATGAGCAGTTCTTC
>14|.|.|TRBJ2-3|TRBV7-2
CASSSVTGVEAQYF
TGTGCCAGCAGCTCAGTAACGGGAGTTGAGGCGCAGTATTTT
>16|.|TRBD1|TRBJ1-4|TRBV5-1
CASSLFPGQGDEKLFF
TGCGCCAGCAGCTTGTTTCCGGGACAGGGGGACGAAAAACTGTTTTTT
>15|.|.|TRBJ2-1|TRBV28
CASSGRGLSYNEQFF
TGTGCCAGCAGTGGACGGGGCCTTTCCTACAATGAGCAGTTCTTC
>17|.|.|TRBJ1-2|TRBV5-1
CASSSEDTASEVYGYTF
TGCGCCAGCAGCTCGGAAGACACAGCTTCTGAGGTCTATGGCTACACCTTC
>17|.|TRBD1|TRBJ1-5|TRBV28
CASSLFGTGGGNQPQHF
TGTGCCAGCAGTTTATTTGGAACAGGGGGTGGCAATCAGCCCCAGCATTTT
>14|.|.|TRBJ1-3|TRBV28
CASSLRSGTRAPYF
TGTGCCAGCAGTCTTAGATCCGGGACCCGAGCACCATATTTT
>17|.|.|TRBJ1-1|TRBV21-1
CASSTPGQGKSDTEAFF
TGTGCCAGCAGCACCCCTGGACAGGGGAAATCGGACACTGAAGCTTTCTTT
>15|.|TRBD1|TRBJ1-4|TRBV7-9
CASSRGTGNNEKLFF
TGTGCCAGCAGCCGAGGGACAGGGAATAATGAAAAACTGTTTTTT
>15|.|.|TRBJ2-5|TRBV2
CASSRTRRGEETQYF
TGTGCCAGCAGTCGGACCAGAAGAGGAGAAGAGACCCAGTACTTC
>14|.|.|TRBJ2-2|TRBV11-2
CASSRTANTGELFF
TGTGCCAGCAGCCGGACAGCGAACACCGGGGAGCTGTTTTTT
>16|.|TRBD2|TRBJ2-5|TRBV10-3
CAISDRASGSWETQYF
TGTGCCATCAGTGACCGGGCTAGCGGGAGTTGGGAGACCCAGTACTTC
>17|.|.|TRBJ2-7|TRBV7-8
CASSFKPRGTGSYEQYF
TGTGCCAGCAGCTTCAAACCGAGGGGTACAGGCTCCTACGAGCAGTACTTC
>12|few|TRBD1|TRBJ1-4|TRBV30
CAWRQGDEKLFF
TGTGCCTGGAGGCAGGGGGATGAAAAACTGTTTTTT
>15|.|.|TRBJ2-7|TRBV9
CASSVDGQGPYEQYF
TGTGCCAGCAGCGTAGACGGGCAAGGGCCCTACGAGCAGTACTTC
>18|.|TRBD1|TRBJ2-6|TRBV9
CASSVTGQGHSGANVLTF
TGTGCCAGCAGCGTAACAGGACAGGGGCACTCTGGGGCCAACGTCCTGACTTTC
>14|.|.|TRBJ2-1|TRBV11-2
CASSLSSYRVEQFF
TGTGCCAGCAGCTTATCGAGCTATCGCGTCGAGCAGTTCTTC
>16|.|TRBD2|TRBJ2-1|TRBV9
CASSVDPSGKYNEQFF
TGTGCCAGCAGCGTAGACCCTAGCGGGAAATACAATGAGCAGTTCTTC
>15|.|TRBD1|TRBJ1-5|TRBV19
CASSITGTANQPQHF
TGTGCCAGTAGTATAACCGGGACAGCCAATCAGCCCCAGCATTTT
>15|.|TRBD2|TRBJ2-1|TRBV7-3
CASSTSSGYYNEQFF
TGTGCCAGCAGCACTTCTAGCGGCTACTACAATGAGCAGTTCTTC
>18|.|TRBD2|TRBJ2-3|TRBV25-1
CASSTQGLAGGPTDTQYF
TGTGCCAGCAGTACCCAGGGACTAGCGGGAGGGCCTACAGATACGCAGTATTTT
>16|.|.|TRBJ2-3|TRBV6-6
CASSYASGPSTDTQYF
TGTGCCAGCAGTTATGCCAGCGGGCCCAGCACAGATACGCAGTATTTT
>13|.|.|TRBJ2-7|TRBV7-2
CASSLGGSNEQYF
TGTGCCAGCAGCTTAGGAGGTAGCAACGAGCAGTACTTC
>16|.|.|TRBJ2-3|TRBV11-3
CASSLSSRTSTDTQYF
TGTGCCAGCAGCTTATCTAGTCGGACCAGCACAGATACGCAGTATTTT
>13|.|.|TRBJ1-4|TRBV25-1
CASSPYRDEKLFF
TGTGCCAGCAGTCCCTACCGGGACGAAAAACTGTTTTTT